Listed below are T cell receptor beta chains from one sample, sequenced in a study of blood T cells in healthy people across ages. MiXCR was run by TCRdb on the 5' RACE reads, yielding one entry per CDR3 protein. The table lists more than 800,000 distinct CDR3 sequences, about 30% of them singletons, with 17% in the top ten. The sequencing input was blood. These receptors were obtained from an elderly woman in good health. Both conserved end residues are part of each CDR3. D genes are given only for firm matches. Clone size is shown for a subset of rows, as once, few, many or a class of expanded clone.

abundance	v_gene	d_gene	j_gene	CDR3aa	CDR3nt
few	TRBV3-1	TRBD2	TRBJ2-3	CASSRRLAASTDTQYF	TGTGCCAGCAGCCGCCGACTAGCGGCTAGCACAGATACGCAGTATTTT
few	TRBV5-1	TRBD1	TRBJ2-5	CASSPESGQGFFVYQETQYF	TGCGCCAGCAGCCCAGAGTCTGGACAGGGTTTTTTTGTGTACCAAGAGACCCAGTACTTC
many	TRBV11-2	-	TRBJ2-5	CASSLVPLGGETQYF	TGTGCCAGCAGCTTAGTGCCACTAGGAGGGGAGACCCAGTACTTC
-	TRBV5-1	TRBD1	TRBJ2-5	CAGSPPGTGGYNEQYF	TGCGCCGGCAGCCCACCCGGGACAGGGGGGTACAATGAGCAGTACTTC
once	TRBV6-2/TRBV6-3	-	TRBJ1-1	CASSISQGSEAFF	TGTGCCAGCAGCATTTCCCAGGGTAGTGAAGCTTTCTTT
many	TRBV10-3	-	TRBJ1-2	CAISDGGGGYTF	TGTGCCATCAGTGACGGGGGCGGTGGCTACACCTTC
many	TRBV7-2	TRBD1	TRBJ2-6	CASSFRQGSGANVLTF	TGTGCCAGCAGCTTCCGACAGGGTTCTGGGGCCAACGTCCTGACTTTC
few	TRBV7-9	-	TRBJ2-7	CASSFLGDSYEQYF	TGTGCCAGCAGCTTTCTGGGTGACTCCTACGAGCAGTACTTC
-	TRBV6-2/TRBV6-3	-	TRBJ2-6	CASGYGTAGGANVLTF	TGTGCCAGCGGTTACGGGACCGCAGGTGGGGCCAACGTCCTGACTTTC
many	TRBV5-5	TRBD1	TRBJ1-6	CASSYTGGEAPLHF	TGTGCCAGCAGCTACACAGGGGGCGAGGCACCCCTCCACTTT
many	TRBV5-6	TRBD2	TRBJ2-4	CASSVGGAKNIQYF	TGTGCCAGCAGCGTGGGGGGGGCCAAAAACATTCAGTACTTC